This record looks at one T cell receptor beta chain sequence and its context. As handled by the study authors: After removing out-of-frame reads, 2 million to 2.5 million distinct TCRbeta sequences remained. Clones were read by immunoSEQ multiplex PCR, and TCRdb kept only the in-frame ones, dropping some. D and trimming come from the DNA, and the V and J calls and clone size come from that table. The table lists some 50,000 clones, around three quarters of them singletons. This sample is drawn from a study of memory CD4+ T cells and cytomegalovirus serostatus. About the study: Healthy Belgian adult donors included about nine CMV-positive and some 24 CMV-negative people.

The sort gate was single viable CD3+CD4+CD8-CD45RO+ cells for memory CD4+ T cells. Serostatus was set by detecting CMV pp150, pp28, p38, p52 IgG. The sequence was collected from an adult in good health and CMV-seronegative. Sequences were obtained from memory CD4+ T cells from blood.

The CDR3 DNA follows: TGTGCCAGCAGCCACAGAGGACTGCCATGGGGGGAGCTGTTTTTT. As protein: CASSHRGLPWGELFF. The rearrangement links TRBV14 to TRBJ2-2; TRBD2 is a possible D gene (5 bases). V lost 3 bases and J lost 8, with 16 bases in between. The germline gives CDR1 SGHDN, CDR2 FVKESK. CDR3 length: 15 amino acids. The variable domain in full, with the rest retrieved from reference TRBV14 and TRBJ2-2, is EAGVTQFPSHSVIEKGQTVTLRCDPISGHDNLYWYRRVMGKEIKFLLHFVKESKQDESGMPNNRFLAERTGGTYSTLKVQPAELEDSGVYFCASSHRGLPWGELFFGEGSRLTVL.